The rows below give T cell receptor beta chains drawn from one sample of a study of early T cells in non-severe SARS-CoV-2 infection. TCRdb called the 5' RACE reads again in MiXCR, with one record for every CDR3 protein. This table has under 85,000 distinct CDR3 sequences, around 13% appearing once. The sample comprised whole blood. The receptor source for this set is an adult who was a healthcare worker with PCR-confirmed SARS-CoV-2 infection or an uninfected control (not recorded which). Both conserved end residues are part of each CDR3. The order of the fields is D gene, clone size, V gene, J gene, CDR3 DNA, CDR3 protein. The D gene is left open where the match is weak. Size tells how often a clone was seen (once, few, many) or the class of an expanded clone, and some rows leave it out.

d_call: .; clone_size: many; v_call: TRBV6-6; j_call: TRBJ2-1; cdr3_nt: TGTGCCAGCAGTTACTCGGCCGTCGGCCAGGGAAGCAATGAGCAGTTCTTC; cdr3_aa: CASSYSAVGQGSNEQFF
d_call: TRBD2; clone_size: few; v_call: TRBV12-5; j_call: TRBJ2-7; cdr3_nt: TGTGCTAGTGGTTCCATCGGTAGCGGGGGGCCATCGTATTCCGAGCAGTACTTC; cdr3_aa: CASGSIGSGGPSYSEQYF
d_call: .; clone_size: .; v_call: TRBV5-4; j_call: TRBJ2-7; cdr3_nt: TGTGCCAGCAGCTTGTTCCGGGGGGCCCACGAGCAGTACTTC; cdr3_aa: CASSLFRGAHEQYF
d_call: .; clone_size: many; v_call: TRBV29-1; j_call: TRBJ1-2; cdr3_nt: TGCAGCGTTGAAGATAGGCCAGGGATTGATGATGGCTACACCTTC; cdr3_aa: CSVEDRPGIDDGYTF
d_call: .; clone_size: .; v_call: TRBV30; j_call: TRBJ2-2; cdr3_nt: TGTGCCTGGAATCATATGGGGACCGGGGAGCTGTTTTTT; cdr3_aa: CAWNHMGTGELFF
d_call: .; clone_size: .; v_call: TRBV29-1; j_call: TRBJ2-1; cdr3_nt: TGCAGCGTTGAAGGGACACCACGTCACAATGAGCAGTTCTTC; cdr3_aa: CSVEGTPRHNEQFF
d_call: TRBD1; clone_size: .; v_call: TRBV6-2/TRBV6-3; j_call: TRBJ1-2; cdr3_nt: TGTGCCAGCAGTTTCGGACAGGGCGCTGGCTACACCTTC; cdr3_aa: CASSFGQGAGYTF
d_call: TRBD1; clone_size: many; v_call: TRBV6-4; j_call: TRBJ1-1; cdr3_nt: TGTGCCAGCAGTAATAGACGGACAGGGAGGACTTTCTTT; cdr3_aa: CASSNRRTGRTFF
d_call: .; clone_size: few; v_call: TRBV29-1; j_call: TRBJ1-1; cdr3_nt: TGCAGCGTTGTTGAAGTGGGGTTTGTCTTCTTT; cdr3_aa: CSVVEVGFVFF
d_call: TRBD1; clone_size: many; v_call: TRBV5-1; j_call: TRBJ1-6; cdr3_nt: TGCGCCAGCAGCTTGAGTATGAGGACAGGGAAAGGGTCACCCCTCCACTTT; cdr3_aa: CASSLSMRTGKGSPLHF
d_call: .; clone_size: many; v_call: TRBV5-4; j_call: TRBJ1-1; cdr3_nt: TGTGCCAGCAGCTTGGGACAGAGCACTGAAGCTTTCTTT; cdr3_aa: CASSLGQSTEAFF
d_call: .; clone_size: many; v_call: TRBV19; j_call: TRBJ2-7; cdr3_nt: TGTGCCAGTAGTATAGCCCGGGGAAGGTCCTACGAGCAGTACTTC; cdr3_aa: CASSIARGRSYEQYF
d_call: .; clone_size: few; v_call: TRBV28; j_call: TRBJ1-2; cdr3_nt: TGTGCCAGCACCCCCCGGATTGGCAGGGGCCTCTATGGCTACACCTTC; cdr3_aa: CASTPRIGRGLYGYTF
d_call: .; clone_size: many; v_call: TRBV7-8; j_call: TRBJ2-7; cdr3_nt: TGTGCCAGCAGCTACCGACGGACGGGGGGCAACGAGCAGTACTTC; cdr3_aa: CASSYRRTGGNEQYF
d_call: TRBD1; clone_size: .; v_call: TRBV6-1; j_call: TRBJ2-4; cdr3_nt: TGTGCCAGCAGTGAACAGGGGGCGTGGGCCAAAAACATTCAGTACTTC; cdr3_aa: CASSEQGAWAKNIQYF
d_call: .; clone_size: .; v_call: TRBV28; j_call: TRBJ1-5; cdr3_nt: TGTGCCAGCAGTTTGGGACCTGGGAATAGCAATCAGCCCCAGCATTTT; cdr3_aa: CASSLGPGNSNQPQHF
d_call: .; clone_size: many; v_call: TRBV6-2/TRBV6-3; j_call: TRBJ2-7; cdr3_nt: TGTGCCAGCAGCGATGCGAGTCCGGACCCGTTTTTGGGTGAGCAGTACTTC; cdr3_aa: CASSDASPDPFLGEQYF
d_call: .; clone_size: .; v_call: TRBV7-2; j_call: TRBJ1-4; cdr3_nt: TGTGCCAGCAGCCCGCACCCGTTAGGCGAAAAACTGTTTTTT; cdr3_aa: CASSPHPLGEKLFF
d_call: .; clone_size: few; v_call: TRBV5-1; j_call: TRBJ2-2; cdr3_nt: TGCGCCAGCAGCCCCCGGGGTGGGAATCCCGGGGAGCTGTTTTTT; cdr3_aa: CASSPRGGNPGELFF
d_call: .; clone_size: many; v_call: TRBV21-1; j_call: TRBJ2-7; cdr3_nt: TGTGCCAGCACGCCCTCTAAGCAGTACTTC; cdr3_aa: CASTPSKQYF
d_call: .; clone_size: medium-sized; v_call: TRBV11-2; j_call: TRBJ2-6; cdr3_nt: TGTGCCAGCAAAACATTACGGGCCGGAGCCTCTGGGGCCAACGTCCTGACTTTC; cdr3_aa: CASKTLRAGASGANVLTF
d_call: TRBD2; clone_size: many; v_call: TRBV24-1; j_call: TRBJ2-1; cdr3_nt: TGTGCCACCAGTTTAGCGGGGGGGCAGCGTGAGCAGTTCTTC; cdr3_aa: CATSLAGGQREQFF
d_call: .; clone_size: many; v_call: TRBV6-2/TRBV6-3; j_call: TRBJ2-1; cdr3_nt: TGTGCCAGCAGTTACGTGGGGGCCCCTCGCGGGCCCTACAATGAGCAGTTCTTC; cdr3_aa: CASSYVGAPRGPYNEQFF
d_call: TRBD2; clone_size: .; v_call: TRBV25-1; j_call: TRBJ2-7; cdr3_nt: TGTGCCAGCAGTGAATTGACTAGCGGCCCCTACGAGCAGTACTTC; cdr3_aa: CASSELTSGPYEQYF
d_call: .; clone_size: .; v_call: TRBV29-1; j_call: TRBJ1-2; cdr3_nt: TGCAGCGCAGGGACACAGAACTATGGCTACACCTTC; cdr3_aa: CSAGTQNYGYTF
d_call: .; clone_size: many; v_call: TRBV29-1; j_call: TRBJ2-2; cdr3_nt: TGCAGCGTTCCAGGGCAGAAGAACACCGGGGAGCTGTTTTTT; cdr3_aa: CSVPGQKNTGELFF
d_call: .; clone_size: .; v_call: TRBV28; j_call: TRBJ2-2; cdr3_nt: TGTGCCAGCAGTTTATACACAGCCAACACCGGGGAGCTGTTTTTT; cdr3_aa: CASSLYTANTGELFF
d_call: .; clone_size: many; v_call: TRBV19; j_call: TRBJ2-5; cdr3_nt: TGTGCCAGTAGTGACAGGCAAGAGACCCAGTACTTC; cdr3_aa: CASSDRQETQYF
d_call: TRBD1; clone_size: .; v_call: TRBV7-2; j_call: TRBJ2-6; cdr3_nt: TGTGCCAGCAGCCGTATAGGGACAGCTAACTCTGGGGCCAACGTCCTGACTTTC; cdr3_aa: CASSRIGTANSGANVLTF
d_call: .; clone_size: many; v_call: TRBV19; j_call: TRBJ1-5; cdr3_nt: TGTGCCAGTAGTATTTGGGGGGGCGCAGGCAATCAGCCCCAGCATTTT; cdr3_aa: CASSIWGGAGNQPQHF
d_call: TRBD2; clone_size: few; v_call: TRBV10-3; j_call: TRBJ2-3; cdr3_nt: TGTGCCATCAGGGGGGGGGCAGATACGCAGTATTTT; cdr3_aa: CAIRGGADTQYF
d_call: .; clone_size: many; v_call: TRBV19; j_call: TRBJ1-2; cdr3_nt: TGTGCCAGTAGTGTGGCAGGGGAATATGGCTACACCTTC; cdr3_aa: CASSVAGEYGYTF
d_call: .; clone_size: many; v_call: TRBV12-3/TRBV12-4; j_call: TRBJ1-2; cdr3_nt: TGTGCCAGCAGTTTAGGTCGTCTGGGAACCCAAACAACCTATGGCTACACCTTC; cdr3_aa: CASSLGRLGTQTTYGYTF
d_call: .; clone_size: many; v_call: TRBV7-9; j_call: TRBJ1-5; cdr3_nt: TGTGCCAGCAGCTTAGAGGGGAACAATCAGCCCCAGCATTTT; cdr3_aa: CASSLEGNNQPQHF